This T cell receptor (beta chain) was documented in a study of long-term antiretroviral therapy in people with HIV. In the study overall: The 2015 immediate-ART recommendation was preceded by the earliest samples by about a decade.

Each donor provided at least one pre-ART PBMC sample and at least two post-ART PBMC samples. The CDR3 loop spans 14 amino acids. Germline-derived CDR1 and CDR2 are MGHDK and SYGVNS. V lost 4 bases and J lost 5, with 11 bases in between. This clone came up a few times. The antigen is unknown. Researchers ran immunoSEQ v3.0 at survey level. Assay used: immunoSEQ multiplex PCR; TCRdb lists only in-frame clones, some missing. The sample lists about 22,000 clones, over 75% seen once, with nearly 7.5% in the top ten. Study findings and constraints: The study collected no data on ART adherence, viral resistance or therapy changes. Repertoires in HIV (unlike those of controls) had narrower CDR3 length ranges.

The specimen was unsorted PBMCs, collected 1.8 years before starting antiretroviral therapy. This clonotype originated in a woman in her 30s with HIV. The rearrangement joins TRBV25-1 to TRBJ1-4, with D possibly matching TRBD1 (6 bases). The CDR3 region is CASSVKGQNEKLFF. CDR3 nucleotide sequence: TGTGCCAGCAGTGTTAAAGGACAGAATGAAAAACTGTTTTTT.